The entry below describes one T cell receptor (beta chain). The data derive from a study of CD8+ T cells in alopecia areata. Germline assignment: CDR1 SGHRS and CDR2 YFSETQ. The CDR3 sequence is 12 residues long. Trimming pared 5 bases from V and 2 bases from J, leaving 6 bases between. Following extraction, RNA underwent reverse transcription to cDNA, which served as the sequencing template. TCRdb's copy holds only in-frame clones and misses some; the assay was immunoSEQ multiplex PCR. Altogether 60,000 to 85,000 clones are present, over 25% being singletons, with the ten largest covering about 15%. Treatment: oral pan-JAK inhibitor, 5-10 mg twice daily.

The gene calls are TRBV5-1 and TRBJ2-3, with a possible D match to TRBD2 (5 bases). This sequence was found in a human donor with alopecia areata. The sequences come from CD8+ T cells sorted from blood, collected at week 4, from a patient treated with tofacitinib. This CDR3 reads CASRGDTDTQYF. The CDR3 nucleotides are TGCGCCAGCAGGGGAGACACAGATACGCAGTATTTT.